One sample yielded the 5 T cell receptor beta chains listed below, sequenced in a study of blood T cell repertoires in COVID-19. TCRdb keeps only in-frame clones here, not all; method: immunoSEQ multiplex PCR. The table includes about 260,000 clones, about nine tenths detected once. The sequenced sample was peripheral blood. These receptors were collected from a woman in her thirties or forties who had recovered from COVID-19.

The chain couples TRBV4-2 to TRBJ1-1; D gene uncertain. The length of the CDR3 is 14 residues. Germline CDR1 is LGHNA and CDR2 is YNFKEQ. Trimming removed 1 base at V and 1 base at J, with 7 bases between. The CDR3 reads CASSQANRNTEAFF. CDR3 nucleotides: TGTGCCAGCAGCCAAGCCAACAGGAACACTGAAGCTTTCTTT.

The rearrangement links TRBV18 to TRBJ2-5, with a weak D call TRBD2 (5 bases). This CDR3 spans 15 amino acids. Trimming cost V 4 bases and J 4 bases, with 16 bases left between them. CDR1 is KGHSH and CDR2 is LQKENI in the germline V gene. The CDR3 region has the DNA TGTGCCAGCTCACTCAATGCTCCCGCGGGAGAGACCCAGTACTTC. Translating gives CASSLNAPAGETQYF.

V gene TRBV9 combines with J gene TRBJ2-7; TRBD2 matches 9 bases. The CDR3 length is 16 residues. With 4 bases clipped from V and 5 bases from J, the junction kept 13 bases outside the gene matches. In germline, CDR1 is SGDLS, CDR2 YYNGEE. The CDR3: CASSPGTSSYVNEQYF. CDR3 in DNA: TGTGCCAGCAGCCCCGGGACTAGCTCCTATGTCAACGAGCAGTACTTC.

The chain recombines TRBV3-1 (or the pseudogene TRBV3-2) with TRBJ2-5; D is perhaps TRBD2 (5 bases). The length of the CDR3 is 13 residues. The germline CDR1 and CDR2 sequences are LGHDT and YNNKEL (reference sequence). Trimming removed 8 bases at V and 5 bases at J, with 15 bases between. This chain's CDR3 is CASGGLPPETQYF. The CDR3 nucleotides read TGTGCCAGCGGCGGGCTTCCCCCCGAGACCCAGTACTTC.

The chain joins TRBV18 to TRBJ1-1, with D uncertain. The germline CDR1 and CDR2 sequences are KGHSH and LQKENI. This CDR3 has 12 residues. Trimming removed 3 bases at V and 7 bases at J, with 9 bases between. The CDR3 is CASSPTGNEAFF. In nucleotides, the CDR3 is TGTGCCAGCTCACCCACGGGAAATGAAGCTTTCTTT.